Below, 5 T cell receptor beta chains from the same sample are listed, as sequenced in a study of blood T cell repertoires in COVID-19. Repertoires were generated with immunoSEQ multiplex PCR, while TCRdb's copy carries only in-frame clones and drops some. This repertoire shows fewer than 35,000 clones, approximately 90% found once; its top ten account for roughly 12%. The specimen sequenced was peripheral blood. The receptors originated from a human donor in a cohort sampled during active COVID-19.

The gene calls are TRBV7-8 and TRBJ2-5, with D possibly being TRBD2 (6 bases). From germline, CDR1 is SGHVS and CDR2 FQNEAQ. V was trimmed by 2 bases and J by 5 bases, leaving 18 bases between them. CDR3 size: 16 residues. The CDR3 nucleotides read TGTGCCAGCAGCTTACGACCGGGACTCCTGCAGGAGACCCAGTACTTC. Amino acids: CASSLRPGLLQETQYF. Full variable domain (remainder filled in from reference TRBV7-8 and TRBJ2-5): GAGVSQSPRYKVAKRGQDVALRCDPISGHVSLFWYQQALGQGPEFLTYFQNEAQLDKSGLPSDRFFAERPEGSVSTLKIQRTQQEDSAVYLCASSLRPGLLQETQYFGPGTRLLVL.

The V call is TRBV5-4, the J call TRBJ2-7; 7 nucleotides align to TRBD1. From germline, CDR1 is SGHNT and CDR2 YYREEE (reference sequence). V lost 5 bases and J lost 0; bases outside the gene matches: 5. This CDR3 has 14 residues. CDR3 region: CASSPGTVSYEQYF. Here the CDR3 DNA reads TGTGCCAGCAGTCCCGGGACAGTCTCCTACGAGCAGTACTTC. Variable domain in full (rest from reference TRBV5-4 and TRBJ2-7): ETGVTQSPTHLIKTRGQQVTLRCSSQSGHNTVSWYQQALGQGPQFIFQYYREEENGRGNFPPRFSGLQFPNYSSELNVNALELDDSALYLCASSPGTVSYEQYFGPGTRLTVT.

The V call is TRBV30, the J call TRBJ2-1; D might be TRBD1 (5 bases). V was shortened by 5 bases and J by 7 bases, with 18 bases between the two germline ends. The CDR3 is 14 amino acids. Germline CDR1 GTSNPN, CDR2 SVGIG (reference sequence). The CDR3 nucleotides read TGTGCCTGGGGGGCGATCACTCCAGGGAATGAGCAGTTCTTC. This gives the protein CAWGAITPGNEQFF.

J is TRBJ2-1 and V is TRBV6-4; 8 positions match TRBD2. The CDR3 spans 16 residues. Germline assignment: CDR1 MRHNA and CDR2 SNTAGT. V shed 0 bases and J 4 bases; nucleotides not matched to a gene: 5. DNA for the CDR3: TGTGCCAGCAGTGACTCGGGACTAGGGCCTTACAATGAGCAGTTCTTC. It yields the protein CASSDSGLGPYNEQFF.

This clone was detected only once. This chain uses TRBV7-9 with TRBJ2-2, with TRBD1 as a possible D gene (5 bases). Germline V gene sequence: CDR1 SEHNR, CDR2 FQNEAQ (reference sequence). Trimming stripped 6 bases from V and 2 bases from J, with 13 bases between. The CDR3 contains 15 residues. CDR3 nucleotides: TGTGCCAGCAGACATACAGGTTACAACACCGGGGAGCTGTTTTTT. Translated: CASRHTGYNTGELFF.